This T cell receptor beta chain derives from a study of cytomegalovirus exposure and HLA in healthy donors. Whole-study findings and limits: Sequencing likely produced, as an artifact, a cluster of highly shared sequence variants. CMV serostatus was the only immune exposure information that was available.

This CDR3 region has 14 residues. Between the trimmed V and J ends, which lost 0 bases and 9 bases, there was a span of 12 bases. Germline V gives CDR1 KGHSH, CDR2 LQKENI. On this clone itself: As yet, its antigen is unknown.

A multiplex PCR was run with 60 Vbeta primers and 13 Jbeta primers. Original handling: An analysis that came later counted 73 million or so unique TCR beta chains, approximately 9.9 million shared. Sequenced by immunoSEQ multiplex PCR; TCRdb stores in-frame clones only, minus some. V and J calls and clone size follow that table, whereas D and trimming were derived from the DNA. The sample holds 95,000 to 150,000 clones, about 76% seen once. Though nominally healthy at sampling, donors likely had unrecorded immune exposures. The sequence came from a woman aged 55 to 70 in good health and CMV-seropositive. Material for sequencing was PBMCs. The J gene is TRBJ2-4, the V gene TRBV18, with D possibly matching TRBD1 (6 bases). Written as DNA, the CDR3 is TGTGCCAGCTCACCACCGGCAGGGGAGTTCATTCAGTACTTC. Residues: CASSPPAGEFIQYF.